A single sample gave rise to the 13 T cell receptor beta chains below, sequenced in a study of T-cell memory formation after mild COVID-19. TCRdb re-called the 5' RACE reads through MiXCR, storing one row per CDR3 protein. Of 350,000 to 500,000 distinct CDR3 sequences in the sample, around 20% were seen once. The specimen sequenced was PBMCs or a T cell subset sorted from them (not recorded which). The receptors come from an adult woman who had mild COVID-19 (a few samples of this study predate the infection). Cell type and time point are not known.

This clonotype came up a few times. The chain couples TRBV6-6 to TRBJ1-2; D is uncertain. The V gene's germline CDR1 is MNHNY and CDR2 SVGAGI (reference sequence). Deletions cut 0 bases from V and 8 bases from J, with 16 bases between. The CDR3 contains 15 residues. As DNA, the CDR3 is TGTGCCAGCAGTTACTCGGAGCGGGATCTGAGGGGCTACACCTTC. Its translation: CASSYSERDLRGYTF.

This clonotype was observed a few times. The V and J genes are TRBV24-1 and TRBJ2-5; 11 positions agree with TRBD1. V shed 4 bases, J shed 4 bases, and the junction held 7 bases outside the gene matches. CDR3 size: 16 residues. CDR1 is KGHDR and CDR2 is SFDVKD in the germline V gene. The CDR3 coding sequence is TGTGCCACCAGTGAAACCGGGACAGGGGGGCGAGAGACCCAGTACTTC. Its protein product is CATSETGTGGRETQYF.

V and J are TRBV12-3 or TRBV12-4 and TRBJ2-3, with 8 bases that match TRBD2. With V trimmed by 5 bases and J by 5 bases, 12 bases remained unmatched. This CDR3 has 16 residues. Here the CDR3 reads CASSPRLLAEKDTQYF. The CDR3 DNA is TGTGCCAGCAGTCCCCGTTTACTAGCGGAAAAAGATACGCAGTATTTT.

The chain recombines TRBV5-1 with TRBJ2-2; D ambiguous. V was trimmed by 4 bases and J by 0 bases, leaving 13 bases between them. Looked up from germline, CDR1 is SGHRS and CDR2 is YFSETQ. The CDR3 runs 16 residues. The chain's CDR3 is CASSSRRDANTGELFF. CDR3 bases: TGCGCCAGCAGCAGCAGACGAGACGCGAACACCGGGGAGCTGTTTTTT.

This clonotype was seen repeatedly, ten times or more. V and J are TRBV4-1 and TRBJ1-2, with 8 positions matching TRBD1. CDR1 is MGHRA, CDR2 YSYEKL, per germline. CDR3 length: 15 amino acids. V lost 2 bases and J lost 8; bases outside the gene matches: 10. CDR3 amino acids: CASSQLGTGYSGYTF. The CDR3, as DNA: TGCGCCAGCAGCCAACTTGGGACAGGCTATTCGGGCTACACCTTC.

This clonotype has at least ten counts. Mismatch with germline at one junction end may stem from a read error. The gene calls are TRBV5-1 and TRBJ2-2; a weak D match, TRBD2 (5 bases). The CDR3 has 14 residues. Germline assignment: CDR1 SGHRS and CDR2 YFSETQ. The CDR3 nucleotides are TGTGCCAGCAGCTTAGGGCGGGACACCGGGGAGCTGTTTTTT. It specifies CASSLGRDTGELFF.

This clonotype was detected a few times. The gene calls are TRBV5-1 and TRBJ2-3; 14 bases are a match to TRBD2. Germline lookup yields CDR1 SGHRS and CDR2 YFSETQ. This CDR3 is 15 amino acids long. Unmatched junction bases numbered 2, after V lost 3 bases and J lost 5 bases. CDR3 nucleotide sequence: TGCGCCAGCAGCTGGGGGACTAGCGGGAGAGATACGCAGTATTTT. Amino acid sequence: CASSWGTSGRDTQYF.

The rearrangement joins TRBV29-1 to TRBJ2-3; 12 nucleotides match TRBD1. This CDR3 is built from 17 residues. Germline assignment: CDR1 SQVTM and CDR2 ANQGSEA. V dropped 1 base and J dropped 0; count of bases not matched to a gene: 5. CDR3 region: CSVEGGTGGASTDTQYF. The CDR3, as DNA: TGCAGCGTTGAAGGTGGGACAGGGGGCGCCAGCACAGATACGCAGTATTTT.

V and J are TRBV4-2 and TRBJ2-7; D assignment may be TRBD1 or TRBD2 (6 bases each). V shed 0 bases and J shed 4 bases, with 16 bases lying between them. Germline loops: CDR1 LGHNA, CDR2 YNFKEQ. This CDR3 contains 16 residues. CDR3 DNA sequence: TGTGCCAGCAGCCAAGACTCCGGGGGCGGAATGTACGAGCAGTACTTC. This gives the protein CASSQDSGGGMYEQYF.

The chain carries TRBV7-6 and TRBJ2-2, with D perhaps matching TRBD1 (6 bases). In germline, CDR1 is SGHVS, CDR2 FNYEAQ. The V gene lost 7 bases and the J gene lost 5 bases, with 23 bases spanning the gap. The CDR3 covers 17 residues. The CDR3 sequence is CASTPTTETGITGELFF. CDR3 in DNA: TGTGCCAGCACCCCAACTACCGAGACAGGCATAACCGGGGAGCTGTTTTTT.

This clonotype was seen only a few times. The J gene is TRBJ2-1, the V gene TRBV7-6, with 11 bases fitting TRBD2. This CDR3 comprises 17 residues. Germline V gives CDR1 SGHVS, CDR2 FNYEAQ. Trimming removed 0 bases from V and 7 bases from J; junction bases left unmatched: 8. The CDR3 is CASSLASSRLAGNEQFF. The CDR3, as DNA: TGTGCCAGCAGCTTAGCGAGTTCTAGACTAGCGGGGAATGAGCAGTTCTTC. Supplemented by reference TRBV7-6 and TRBJ2-1, the full variable domain reads GAGVSQSPRYKVTKRGQDVALRCDPISGHVSLYWYRQALGQGPEFLTYFNYEAQQDKSGLPNDRFSAERPEGSISTLTIQRTEQRDSAMYRCASSLASSRLAGNEQFFGPGTRLTVL.

The J gene is TRBJ2-3, the V gene TRBV7-2, with D perhaps given as TRBD1 or TRBD2 (5 bases each). The germline CDR1 and CDR2 sequences are SGHTA and FQGNSA. V lost 8 bases, J lost 2 bases, and 11 bases lay in between. The CDR3 loop spans 13 amino acids. The CDR3 sequence: CASSREPTDTQYF. The CDR3, as DNA: TGTGCCAGCTCCAGGGAGCCCACAGATACGCAGTATTTT.

This clonotype was observed a few times. The chain uses TRBV28 and TRBJ2-1; a possible D gene is TRBD2 (5 bases). The CDR3 covers 16 residues. CDR1 is MDHEN, CDR2 SYDVKM, per germline. V was shortened by 6 bases and J by 0 bases, with 15 bases between the two germline ends. CDR3 sequence reads: CASSNKRRSSYNEQFF. The CDR3 coding sequence is TGTGCCAGCAGCAACAAGCGGCGGAGCTCCTACAATGAGCAGTTCTTC.